Sequencing of this T cell receptor (beta chain) was carried out in a study of blood T cell repertoires in COVID-19. Measured with immunoSEQ multiplex PCR; TCRdb has only the in-frame clones, and not every one. Of some 220,000 clones in the sample, nearly 85% were seen once. CDR1 and CDR2 (germline): MGHRA, YSYEKL. With 0 bases removed from V and 4 bases from J, the gap between germline ends came to 15 bases. CDR3 size: 16 residues. The chain couples TRBV4-1 to TRBJ1-2; D not certain. Specimen: peripheral blood. This TCR was sampled from a human donor in a cohort sampled during active COVID-19. CDR3 sequence reads: CASSQDFWEVGYGYTF. The CDR3 bases are TGCGCCAGCAGCCAAGATTTTTGGGAGGTGGGCTATGGCTACACCTTC.